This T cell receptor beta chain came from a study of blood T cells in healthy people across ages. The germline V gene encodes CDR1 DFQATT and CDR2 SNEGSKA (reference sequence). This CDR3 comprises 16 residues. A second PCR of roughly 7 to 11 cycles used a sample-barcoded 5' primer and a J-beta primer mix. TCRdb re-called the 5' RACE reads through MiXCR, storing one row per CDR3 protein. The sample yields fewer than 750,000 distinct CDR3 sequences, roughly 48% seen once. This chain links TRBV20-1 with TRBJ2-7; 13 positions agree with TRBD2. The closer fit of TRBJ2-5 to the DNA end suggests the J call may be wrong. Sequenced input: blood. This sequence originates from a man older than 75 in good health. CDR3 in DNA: TGCAGGCCTCACCGTCAACTAGCGGGAGGGGAGGTGACCCAGTACTTC. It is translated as CRPHRQLAGGEVTQYF.